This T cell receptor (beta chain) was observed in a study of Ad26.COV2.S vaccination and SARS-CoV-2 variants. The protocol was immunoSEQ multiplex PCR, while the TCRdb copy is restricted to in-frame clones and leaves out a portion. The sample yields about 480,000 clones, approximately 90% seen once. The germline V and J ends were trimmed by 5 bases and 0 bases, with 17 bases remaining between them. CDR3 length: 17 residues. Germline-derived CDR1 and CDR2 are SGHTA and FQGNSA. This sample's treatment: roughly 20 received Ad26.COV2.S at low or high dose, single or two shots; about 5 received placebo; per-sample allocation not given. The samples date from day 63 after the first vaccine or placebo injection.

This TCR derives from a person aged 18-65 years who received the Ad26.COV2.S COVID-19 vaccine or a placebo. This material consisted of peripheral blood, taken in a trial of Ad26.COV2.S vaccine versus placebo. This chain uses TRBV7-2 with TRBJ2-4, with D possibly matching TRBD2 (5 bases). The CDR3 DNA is TGTGCCAGCAGCGCTGGAATCGGGGTCCCAGCCAAAAACATTCAGTACTTC. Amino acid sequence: CASSAGIGVPAKNIQYF.